This entry features one T cell receptor (beta chain) sequence. Trimming removed 6 bases from V and 4 bases from J; junction bases left unmatched: 22. CDR3 length: 20 residues. Germline CDR1 and CDR2: DFQATT and SNEGSKA (reference sequence). The data originate from a study of identical twins. TCRdb used MiXCR to reprocess the 5' RACE reads, holding one entry per CDR3 protein. The table shows roughly 720,000 distinct CDR3 sequences, with 15% to 20% occurring only once. This same sample was also taken into another study, of T cells expressing NK-cell markers. Per that paper: With respect to HCMV, most of the eight sequenced donors were seropositive, and one was seronegative.

The TCR originated in a woman aged 18-30 years in good health. This sequence joins TRBV20-1 and TRBJ2-2; 11 nucleotides agree with TRBD2. The sample was PBMCs. DNA of the CDR3: TGCAGTGCCCAGGCGCTAGCGGGAGGACGGGTCGGTATGGGCACCGGGGAGCTGTTTTTT. Translating gives CSAQALAGGRVGMGTGELFF.